These 5 T cell receptor beta chains originate from one sample sequenced in a study of T cell responses to AZD1222 COVID-19 vaccine. Produced via immunoSEQ multiplex PCR; TCRdb's table is partial and in-frame only. The data contain 78,000 or so clones, around 80% of them singletons. The sequences come from peripheral blood, collected 28 days after the second AZD1222 dose. The receptors stem from an adult who received the AZD1222 COVID-19 vaccine.

Only a few counts were recorded for this clone. V gene TRBV2 combines with J gene TRBJ2-2; maybe TRBD2 (5 bases). Germline V gene lookup returns CDR1 SNHLY and CDR2 FYNNEI. Trimming removed 2 bases at V and 4 bases at J, with 11 bases between. The length of the CDR3 is 15 residues. The CDR3 DNA sequence: TGTGCCAGCAGTGAAAGGCTAGCAGCCACCGGGGAGCTGTTTTTT. Protein: CASSERLAATGELFF.

The chain employs TRBV7-9 and TRBJ1-1; D is unclear. Trimming took 1 base from V and 0 from J, leaving 9 bases between them. Germline values: CDR1 SEHNR, CDR2 FQNEAQ (reference sequence). This CDR3 has 15 amino acids. As DNA, the CDR3 is TGTGCCAGCAGCTTAGGCGTCGGAATGAACACTGAAGCTTTCTTT. The encoded protein is CASSLGVGMNTEAFF.

The V and J genes are TRBV5-1 and TRBJ2-1; 8 nucleotides agree with TRBD2. With V trimmed by 4 bases and J by 6 bases, 9 bases remained unmatched. The CDR3 contains 15 residues. Germline V lookup: CDR1 SGHRS, CDR2 YFSETQ. The CDR3 reads CASSPSWTSFNEQFF. The CDR3 DNA is TGCGCCAGCAGCCCAAGTTGGACTAGCTTCAATGAGCAGTTCTTC.

J is TRBJ1-6 and V is TRBV9; D not certain. The CDR3 runs to 15 residues. CDR1 and CDR2 (germline): SGDLS, YYNGEE. V lost 0 bases and J lost 8, with 12 bases in between. The DNA of the CDR3 is TGTGCCAGCAGCGTAGGGGTTTCCCTCGATTCACCCCTCCACTTT. Translated, it gives CASSVGVSLDSPLHF.

The CDR3 nucleotides are TGTGCCACCAGTGAAGACAGGGCTGGCTACACCTTC. It codes for CATSEDRAGYTF. V and J are TRBV24-1 and TRBJ1-2, with TRBD1 matching over 7 bases. This CDR3 region has 12 residues. CDR1 and CDR2 (germline): KGHDR, SFDVKD. The V and J ends lost 4 bases and 7 bases, in that order; junction bases with no gene match: 2.